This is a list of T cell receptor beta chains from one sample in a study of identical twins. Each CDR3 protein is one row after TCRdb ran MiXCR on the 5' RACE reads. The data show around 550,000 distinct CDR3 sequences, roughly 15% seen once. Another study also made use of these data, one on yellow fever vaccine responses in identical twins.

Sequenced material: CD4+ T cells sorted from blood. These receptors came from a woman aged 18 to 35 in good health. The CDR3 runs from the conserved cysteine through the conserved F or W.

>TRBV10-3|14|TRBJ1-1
CASWGGELNTEAFF
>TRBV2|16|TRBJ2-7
CASSEGASGRSYEQYF
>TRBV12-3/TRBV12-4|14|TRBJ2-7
CASSFYGKVYEQYF
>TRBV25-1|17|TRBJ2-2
CASSESPGQGSTGELFF
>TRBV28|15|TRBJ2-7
CASSTRQGANNEQYF
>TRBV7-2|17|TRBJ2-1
CASRTPGLAGDQNEQFF
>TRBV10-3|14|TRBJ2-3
CAISERQDTDTQYF
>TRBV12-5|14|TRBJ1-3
CASGLPASGNTIYF
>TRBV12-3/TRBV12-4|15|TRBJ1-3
CASRGGGVSGNTIYF
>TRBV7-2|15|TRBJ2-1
CASSLATGVYNEQFF
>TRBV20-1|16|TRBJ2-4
CSARDLRVVTKNIQYF
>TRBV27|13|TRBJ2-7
CASSSAPGYEQYF
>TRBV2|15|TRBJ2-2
CASSGHRVDTGELFF
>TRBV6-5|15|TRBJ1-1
CASSYEGLGGTEAFF
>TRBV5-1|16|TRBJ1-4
CASSSREIATNEKLFF
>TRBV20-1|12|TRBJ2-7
CSVALVGYEQYF
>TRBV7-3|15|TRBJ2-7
CASSLIATPVHEQYF
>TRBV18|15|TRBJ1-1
CASSPQRGADTEAFF
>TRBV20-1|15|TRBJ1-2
CSASLGQAANYGYTF
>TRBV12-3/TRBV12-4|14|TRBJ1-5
CASSLWQGRQPQHF